What follows are 25 T cell receptor beta chains derived from one specimen sequenced in a study of T cell responses to AZD1222 COVID-19 vaccine. The method was immunoSEQ multiplex PCR; TCRdb's version includes in-frame clones alone and lacks a portion of them. The data hold 100,000 to 120,000 clones, with around 93% observed a single time. The sample was peripheral blood, taken 28 days after the second AZD1222 dose. These receptors all come from an adult who received the AZD1222 COVID-19 vaccine.

This clone appeared a single time. This rearrangement joins TRBV3-1 (or the pseudogene TRBV3-2) to TRBJ1-5; D not resolved. CDR3 length equals 19 residues. V was shortened by 1 base and J by 1 base, with 20 bases between the two germline ends. CDR1 and CDR2 from the germline V gene are LGHDT and YNNKEL (reference sequence). CDR3 sequence: CASSQAPLSLFTSNQPQHF. The CDR3, as DNA: TGTGCCAGCAGCCAAGCACCCTTGAGTCTTTTCACGAGCAATCAGCCCCAGCATTTT.

This clone was recorded only once. The chain has TRBV30 and TRBJ1-6; D possibly corresponds to TRBD1 (5 bases). CDR1 is GTSNPN and CDR2 is SVGIG in the germline V gene (reference sequence). This CDR3 is 13 amino acids long. V lost 3 bases and J 7 bases, leaving 10 bases between the germline ends. The CDR3 sequence is CAWSISGNSPLHF. The DNA for the CDR3 is TGTGCCTGGAGCATTTCAGGGAATTCACCCCTCCACTTT.

The chain employs TRBV5-5 and TRBJ2-5; D unclear. The CDR3 is 14 residues long. The germline V gene encodes CDR1 SGHKS and CDR2 YYEKEE (reference sequence). V lost 1 base and J 1 base, leaving 8 bases between the germline ends. The CDR3 DNA sequence: TGTGCCAGCAGCTTGTTTAACAGCCAAGAGACCCAGTACTTC. Translated: CASSLFNSQETQYF.

J is TRBJ1-1 and V is TRBV19, with 9 positions matching TRBD1. This CDR3 is 16 amino acids long. The junction had 10 bases not matched to a gene; V was cut back by 8 bases and J by 0 bases. Germline V gene data show CDR1 as LNHDA and CDR2 as SQIVND (reference sequence). CDR3 sequence reads: CASLYRGRDMNTEAFF. CDR3 bases: TGTGCCAGTCTTTACAGGGGGCGTGATATGAACACTGAAGCTTTCTTT.

The rearrangement links TRBV18 to TRBJ1-1; D is perhaps TRBD1 (5 bases). The V end was cut by 3 bases, the J end by 0 bases, with 14 bases between. There are 16 residues in the CDR3. Germline V CDR1 and CDR2: KGHSH, LQKENI. Here the CDR3 DNA reads TGTGCCAGCTCACCTCGGGGCGAGAGCATGAACACTGAAGCTTTCTTT. Its translation is CASSPRGESMNTEAFF. Full variable domain (remainder filled in from reference TRBV18 and TRBJ1-1): NAGVMQNPRHLVRRRGQEARLRCSPMKGHSHVYWYRQLPEEGLKFMVYLQKENIIDESGMPKERFSAEFPKEGPSILRIQQVVRGDSAAYFCASSPRGESMNTEAFFGQGTRLTVV.

V usage is TRBV6-5 and J usage is TRBJ2-7, with a possible D match to TRBD1 (5 bases). The CDR3 is made up of 13 amino acids. V was cut by 0 bases and J by 5 bases, with 8 bases left in between. CDR1 is MNHEY and CDR2 is SVGAGI in the germline V gene. CDR3 bases: TGTGCCAGCAGTTACTCGGGGCTCGACGAGCAGTACTTC. This encodes CASSYSGLDEQYF.

J is TRBJ1-2 and V is TRBV16, with D possibly TRBD1 on 6 matching bases. The ends were cut back, 3 bases at V and 7 bases at J, with 18 bases in the middle. Per the germline V gene, CDR1 is KGHSY and CDR2 is FQNENV. This CDR3 is built from 15 residues. This CDR3 is CASSQDTGLLSGYTF. CDR3 in DNA: TGTGCCAGCAGCCAGGACACAGGGTTGCTCAGTGGCTACACCTTC.

V usage is TRBV29-1 and J usage is TRBJ1-2; TRBD1 matches at 7 bases. Germline CDR1 is SQVTM and CDR2 is ANQGSEA. The length of the CDR3 is 16 residues. With V trimmed by 1 base and J by 5 bases, 13 bases remained unmatched. The CDR3 loop reads CSVEGTTGRVPYGYTF. CDR3 bases: TGCAGCGTTGAAGGAACGACAGGGAGGGTGCCTTATGGCTACACCTTC.

This sequence joins TRBV2 and TRBJ2-7; 7 bases fit TRBD2. CDR3 size: 14 residues. The V gene's germline CDR1 is SNHLY and CDR2 FYNNEI. Trimming cost V 3 bases and J 0 bases; bases outside gene matches: 2. Here the CDR3 DNA reads TGTGCCAGCAGTGAGCGGACTAGCTCCTACGAGCAGTACTTC. The encoded protein is CASSERTSSYEQYF.

V gene TRBV10-3 combines with J gene TRBJ2-3; D is perhaps TRBD1 or TRBD2 (5 bases each). Germline V gene lookup returns CDR1 ENHRY and CDR2 SYGVKD. Trimming removed 8 bases from V and 5 bases from J, with 17 bases in between. The CDR3 consists of 14 residues. CDR3 in DNA: TGTGCCATCTTAGGGTTTGGGGCGGGAGATACGCAGTATTTT. Translated: CAILGFGAGDTQYF.

The CDR3, as DNA: TGTGCCAGTAAATCGGGACCGACGAATTCACCCCTCCACTTT. This sequence encodes CASKSGPTNSPLHF. The chain couples TRBV6-5 to TRBJ1-6; tentatively, D is TRBD1 (5 bases). With 9 bases removed from V and 7 bases from J, the gap between germline ends came to 16 bases. The CDR3 loop spans 14 amino acids. Germline loops: CDR1 MNHEY, CDR2 SVGAGI.

This chain joins TRBV5-8 and TRBJ1-2; D not certain. Trimming cost V 3 bases and J 1 base, with 16 bases left between them. The CDR3 runs to 16 residues. The germline V gene has CDR1 SGHTS and CDR2 YDEGEE. The CDR3 here is CASSSLRTARNYGYTF. Here the CDR3 DNA reads TGTGCCAGCAGCTCCCTAAGGACCGCTCGTAACTATGGCTACACCTTC.

The chain couples TRBV5-1 to TRBJ2-7; 14 bases are a match to TRBD2. CDR1 SGHRS and CDR2 YFSETQ come from the germline V gene. The CDR3 extends over 18 amino acids. J was trimmed by 3 bases and V by 5 bases; bases with no gene match: 13. In DNA, the CDR3 is TGCGCCAGCAGAAACGCCGGGACTAGCGGGAGAAGTATCTACGAGCAGTACTTC. Residues: CASRNAGTSGRSIYEQYF. The whole variable domain, filled in from reference TRBV5-1 and TRBJ2-7, reads KAGVTQTPRYLIKTRGQQVTLSCSPISGHRSVSWYQQTPGQGLQFLFEYFSETQRNKGNFPGRFSGRQFSNSRSEMNVSTLELGDSALYLCASRNAGTSGRSIYEQYFGPGTRLTVT.

V is TRBV3-1 (or the pseudogene TRBV3-2) and J is TRBJ1-5; D is ambiguous. Germline loops: CDR1 LGHDT, CDR2 YNNKEL (reference sequence). Deletions cut 3 bases from V and 3 bases from J, with 9 bases between. The CDR3 covers 14 residues. CDR3 residues: CASSQVGDNQPQHF. The DNA for the CDR3 is TGTGCCAGCAGCCAGGTCGGAGACAATCAGCCCCAGCATTTT.

The rearrangement joins TRBV10-1 to TRBJ1-2; 7 bases fit TRBD1. The CDR3 has 13 residues. CDR1 is WNHNN, CDR2 SYGVQD, per germline (reference sequence). The V gene end was trimmed by 6 bases and the J gene end by 8 bases; junction bases not matched to a gene: 9. CDR3 amino acids: CASSPRQGDGYTF. The CDR3 bases are TGCGCCAGCAGCCCCCGACAGGGCGACGGCTACACCTTC.

The chain uses TRBV7-9 and TRBJ2-5; 9 bases match TRBD1. The V gene's germline CDR1 is SEHNR and CDR2 FQNEAQ (reference sequence). The junction had 9 bases not matched to a gene; V was cut back by 5 bases and J by 2 bases. The CDR3 has 16 amino acids. The CDR3 sequence is CASSPLRTGVQETQYF. The CDR3, as DNA: TGTGCCAGCAGCCCCCTACGGACAGGGGTTCAAGAGACCCAGTACTTC.

The chain recombines TRBV30 with TRBJ1-4; possible D gene TRBD1, 5 bases. Germline loops: CDR1 GTSNPN, CDR2 SVGIG (reference sequence). V lost 4 bases, J lost 3 bases, and 15 bases lay in between. This CDR3 region has 15 residues. This CDR3 reads CAWNEGMGPNEKLFF. CDR3 DNA sequence: TGTGCCTGGAACGAGGGGATGGGGCCTAATGAAAAACTGTTTTTT.

The gene calls are TRBV27 and TRBJ1-4; D gene unclear. The germline V gene encodes CDR1 MNHEY and CDR2 SMNVEV (reference sequence). Deletions cut 3 bases from V and 0 bases from J, with 8 bases between. CDR3 length: 15 residues. CDR3 nucleotides: TGTGCCAGCAGTTTCTACGCTCCAACTAATGAAAAACTGTTTTTT. Translated: CASSFYAPTNEKLFF.

The sample holds one count of this clone. This chain connects TRBV29-1 to TRBJ2-7, with unresolved D. The CDR3 runs 12 residues. Per the germline V gene, CDR1 is SQVTM and CDR2 is ANQGSEA. Deletions cut 0 bases from V and 2 bases from J, with 5 bases between. CDR3 sequence (DNA): TGCAGCGTTGAAGATCCGGCCTACGAGCAGTACTTC. Amino acids: CSVEDPAYEQYF.

The chain employs TRBV6-5 and TRBJ2-1; 11 bases line up with TRBD2. J gave up 3 bases and V 6 bases, and 4 bases lay outside the gene matches. This CDR3 is built from 15 residues. CDR1 MNHEY and CDR2 SVGAGI come from the germline V gene. CDR3 sequence reads: CASRLAGGFYNEQFF. In nucleotides, the CDR3 is TGTGCCAGCAGATTAGCGGGGGGGTTCTACAATGAGCAGTTCTTC.

Turning to this clone: Relative to the germline gene, one junction end is altered; a read error may explain this. The V call is TRBV5-4, the J call TRBJ2-5; D is tentatively TRBD1 or TRBD2 (5 bases each). This CDR3 comprises 13 residues. Germline assignment: CDR1 SGHNT and CDR2 YYREEE (reference sequence). The CDR3 nucleotides are TGTGCCAGCAGCACCTGGGACCAAAAGACCCAGTACTTC. As protein: CASSTWDQKTQYF.

This rearrangement joins TRBV14 to TRBJ2-1; 9 nucleotides match TRBD2. Trimming removed 7 bases from V and 8 bases from J; junction bases left unmatched: 12. The germline gives CDR1 SGHDN, CDR2 FVKESK. The CDR3 has 15 amino acids. CDR3: CASKTSGGPRDEQFF. The DNA for the CDR3 is TGTGCCAGCAAGACTAGCGGAGGCCCCCGGGATGAGCAGTTCTTC.

The chain couples TRBV15 to TRBJ1-2, with 10 bases matching TRBD1. Trimming removed 4 bases from V and 4 bases from J; junction bases left unmatched: 6. This CDR3 has 15 residues. CDR1 is LNHNV and CDR2 is YYDKDF in the germline V gene (reference sequence). In DNA form, the CDR3 reads TGTGCCACCAGCACCCGGGACAGGGGTTTCTATGGCTACACCTTC. Encoded protein: CATSTRDRGFYGYTF.

The chain combines TRBV19 with TRBJ1-2; D is undetermined. The CDR3 has 14 amino acids. Germline CDR1 and CDR2: LNHDA and SQIVND (reference sequence). The V and J ends lost 3 bases and 4 bases respectively, with 12 bases between them. CDR3 nucleotides: TGTGCCAGTAGTATTTATCCCGGCGGCTATGGCTACACCTTC. As protein: CASSIYPGGYGYTF.

The rearrangement links TRBV6-5 to TRBJ1-2, with TRBD1 as a possible D gene (5 bases). This CDR3 comprises 15 residues. Germline CDR1 is MNHEY and CDR2 is SVGAGI. V was pared by 5 bases and J by 3 bases, with 16 bases between. CDR3 sequence (DNA): TGTGCCAGCAGTACGGGACTCCCCTTACACTATGGCTACACCTTC. Translated, it gives CASSTGLPLHYGYTF.